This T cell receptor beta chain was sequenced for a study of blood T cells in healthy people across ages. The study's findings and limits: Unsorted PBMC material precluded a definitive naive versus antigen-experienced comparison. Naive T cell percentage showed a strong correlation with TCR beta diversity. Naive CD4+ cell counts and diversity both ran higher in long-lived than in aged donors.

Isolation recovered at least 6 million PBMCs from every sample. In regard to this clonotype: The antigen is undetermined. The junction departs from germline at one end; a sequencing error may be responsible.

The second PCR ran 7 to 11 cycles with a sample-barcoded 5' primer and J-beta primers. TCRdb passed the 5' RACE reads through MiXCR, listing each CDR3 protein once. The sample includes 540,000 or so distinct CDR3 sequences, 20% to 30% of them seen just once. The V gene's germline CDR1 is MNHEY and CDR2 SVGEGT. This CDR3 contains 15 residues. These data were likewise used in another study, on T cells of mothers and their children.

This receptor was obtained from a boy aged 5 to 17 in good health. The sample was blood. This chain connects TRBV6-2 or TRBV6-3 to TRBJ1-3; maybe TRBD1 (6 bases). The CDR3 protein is CASSAAGGSGNAIYF. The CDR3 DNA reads TGTGCCAGCAGTGCTGCCGGGGGCTCTGGAAACGCCATATATTTT.